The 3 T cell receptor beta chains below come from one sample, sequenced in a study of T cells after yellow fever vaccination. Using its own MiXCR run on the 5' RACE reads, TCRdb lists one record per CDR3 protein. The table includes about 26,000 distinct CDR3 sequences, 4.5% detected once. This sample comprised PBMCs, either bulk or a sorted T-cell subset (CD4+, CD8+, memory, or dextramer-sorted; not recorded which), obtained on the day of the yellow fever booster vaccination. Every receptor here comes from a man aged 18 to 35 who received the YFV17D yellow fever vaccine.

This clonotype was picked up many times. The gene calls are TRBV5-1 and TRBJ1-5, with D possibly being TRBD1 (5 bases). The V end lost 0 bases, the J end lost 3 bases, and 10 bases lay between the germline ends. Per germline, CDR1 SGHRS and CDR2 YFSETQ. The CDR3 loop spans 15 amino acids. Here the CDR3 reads CASSLDGGDNQPQHF. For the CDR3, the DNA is TGCGCCAGCAGCTTGGACGGGGGAGACAATCAGCCCCAGCATTTT.

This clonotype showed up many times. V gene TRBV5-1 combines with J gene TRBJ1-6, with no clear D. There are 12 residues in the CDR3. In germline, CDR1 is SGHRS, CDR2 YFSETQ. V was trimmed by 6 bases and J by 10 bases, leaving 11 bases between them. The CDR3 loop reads CASKGEGSPLHF. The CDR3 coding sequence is TGCGCCAGCAAGGGAGAAGGGTCACCCCTCCACTTT. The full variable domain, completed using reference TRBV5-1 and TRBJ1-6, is KAGVTQTPRYLIKTRGQQVTLSCSPISGHRSVSWYQQTPGQGLQFLFEYFSETQRNKGNFPGRFSGRQFSNSRSEMNVSTLELGDSALYLCASKGEGSPLHFGNGTRLTVT.

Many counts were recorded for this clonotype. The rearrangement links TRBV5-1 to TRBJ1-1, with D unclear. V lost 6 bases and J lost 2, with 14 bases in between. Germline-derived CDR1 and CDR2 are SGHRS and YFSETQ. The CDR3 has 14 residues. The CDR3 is CASTNGQTNTEAFF. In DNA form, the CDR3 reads TGCGCCAGCACGAATGGGCAGACTAACACTGAAGCTTTCTTT.